These 20 T cell receptor beta chains share one sample of origin, sequenced in a study of graft-versus-host responses after intestinal transplantation. Generated by immunoSEQ multiplex PCR, the TCRdb table keeps only in-frame clones and is missing some. This repertoire shows around 50,000 clones, roughly 90% found once; its top ten account for approximately 1.5%. Sequencing was performed on PBMCs, taken 26 days after transplant. These receptors were taken from a human patient who received an intestinal transplant, so some T cells may come from the graft donor.

The J gene is TRBJ1-2, the V gene TRBV2, with D uncertain. This CDR3 is built from 15 residues. Germline values: CDR1 SNHLY, CDR2 FYNNEI. Trimming took off 1 base at V and 7 bases at J, with 16 bases between the two ends. The CDR3 region has the DNA TGTGCCAGCAGTGAAGACGGAGGGAGAGCTCTTGGCTACACCTTC. It yields the protein CASSEDGGRALGYTF.

This rearrangement joins TRBV19 to TRBJ1-2; D may be TRBD1 (6 bases). This CDR3 region has 15 residues. V was shortened by 6 bases and J by 1 base, with 15 bases between the two germline ends. Germline V gene sequence: CDR1 LNHDA, CDR2 SQIVND (reference sequence). CDR3: CASRLQGSYNYGYTF. The DNA of the CDR3 is TGTGCCAGTAGACTACAGGGAAGTTATAACTATGGCTACACCTTC.

In this sample, this clone turned up once. J is TRBJ2-5 and V is TRBV19, with D possibly being TRBD1 (6 bases). This CDR3 is 14 amino acids long. Germline V CDR1 and CDR2: LNHDA, SQIVND (reference sequence). Trimming took off 8 bases at V and 4 bases at J, with 17 bases between the two ends. This CDR3 is CASRGSTGLETQYF. CDR3 sequence (DNA): TGTGCCAGTCGAGGATCTACAGGGTTAGAGACCCAGTACTTC.

This clone was seen once. The chain carries TRBV6-1 and TRBJ2-3; D uncertain. Germline CDR1 reads MNHNS; CDR2 reads SASEGT. This CDR3 has 12 amino acids. The germline V and J ends were trimmed by 2 bases and 4 bases, with 4 bases remaining between them. The CDR3 protein is CASSEWPDTQYF. DNA for the CDR3: TGTGCCAGCAGTGAATGGCCAGATACGCAGTATTTT.

This clone was seen just once. This CDR3 is CASSQYESGGGSYEQYF. CDR3 DNA sequence: TGTGCCAGCAGCCAATATGAAAGCGGGGGGGGATCCTACGAGCAGTACTTC. The chain joins TRBV13 to TRBJ2-5; 10 bases fit TRBD2. Near its end, the DNA agrees better with TRBJ2-7, so the J call may be wrong. The CDR3 is 17 residues long. CDR1 is PRHDT and CDR2 is FYEKMQ in the germline V gene (reference sequence).

The rearrangement joins TRBV4-1 to TRBJ2-1; the D gene is possibly TRBD2 (5 bases). Per the germline V gene, CDR1 is MGHRA and CDR2 is YSYEKL. This CDR3 spans 16 amino acids. V was clipped by 2 bases and J by 0 bases, with 11 bases between them. CDR3 in DNA: TGCGCCAGCAGCCAACCACGGGATAGCTCCTACAATGAGCAGTTCTTC. The encoded protein is CASSQPRDSSYNEQFF.

This chain connects TRBV9 to TRBJ2-3; 8 bases agree with TRBD2. This CDR3 is 15 amino acids long. The V and J ends lost 1 base and 4 bases, in that order; junction bases with no gene match: 5. Per germline, CDR1 SGDLS and CDR2 YYNGEE. In nucleotides, the CDR3 is TGTGCCAGCAGCGTAAACAGCGGGGGCCCAGATACGCAGTATTTT. This codes for CASSVNSGGPDTQYF. The whole variable domain, filled in from reference TRBV9 and TRBJ2-3, reads DSGVTQTPKHLITATGQRVTLRCSPRSGDLSVYWYQQSLDQGLQFLIQYYNGEERAKGNILERFSAQQFPDLHSELNLSSLELGDSALYFCASSVNSGGPDTQYFGPGTRLTVL.

This chain connects TRBV6-5 to TRBJ1-1, with D hard to call. The germline V and J ends were trimmed by 4 bases and 7 bases, with 16 bases remaining between them. From germline, CDR1 is MNHEY and CDR2 SVGAGI. CDR3 length: 14 amino acids. Here the CDR3 DNA reads TGTGCCAGCAGTTTAGAGGTAAGAGGGAGTGAAGCTTTCTTT. As protein: CASSLEVRGSEAFF.

The rearrangement joins TRBV11-2 to TRBJ2-2, with D possibly matching TRBD2 (7 bases). CDR1 and CDR2 from the germline V gene are SGHAT and FQNNGV. The CDR3 covers 18 residues. V dropped 5 bases and J dropped 4 bases, with 23 bases sitting between them. CDR3 bases: TGTGCCAGCAGCCGCCGTACCGAGGGGGGGCCAGGCACCGGGGAGCTGTTTTTT. Protein product: CASSRRTEGGPGTGELFF.

The chain has TRBV5-5 and TRBJ2-1; a possible D gene is TRBD2 (5 bases). Trimming shortened V by 1 base and J by 6 bases, and 8 bases separated the two germline ends. Germline V gene sequence: CDR1 SGHKS, CDR2 YYEKEE (reference sequence). The CDR3 extends over 13 amino acids. The chain's CDR3 is CASSLSSSNEQFF. CDR3 bases: TGTGCCAGCAGCTTGTCTAGCAGCAATGAGCAGTTCTTC.

V and J are TRBV6-5 and TRBJ2-2, with TRBD2 matching 8 bases. Germline V gives CDR1 MNHEY, CDR2 SVGAGI. V dropped 4 bases and J dropped 7; count of bases not matched to a gene: 11. The CDR3 length is 16 residues. CDR3 sequence reads: CASSLAGERGIGELFF. In DNA form, the CDR3 reads TGTGCCAGCAGTTTGGCGGGAGAGCGGGGGATCGGGGAGCTGTTTTTT.

This sequence joins TRBV2 and TRBJ2-4; D might be TRBD1 (5 bases). The CDR3 sequence is 12 residues long. V was clipped by 6 bases and J by 3 bases, with 6 bases between them. Germline CDR1 SNHLY, CDR2 FYNNEI. CDR3 protein: CASRTVKNIQYF. The DNA for the CDR3 is TGTGCCAGCAGGACAGTCAAAAACATTCAGTACTTC.

J is TRBJ2-1 and V is TRBV5-4, with D perhaps matching TRBD1 (5 bases). Germline CDR1 and CDR2: SGHNT and YYREEE (reference sequence). The CDR3 is 17 residues long. The ends were cut back, 0 bases at V and 1 base at J, with 14 bases in the middle. The CDR3 DNA sequence: TGTGCCAGCAGCTTGGCCGGGCCAGGGAAGTCCTACAATGAGCAGTTCTTC. Translation gives CASSLAGPGKSYNEQFF.

Concerning this clone itself: The junction departs from the called germline gene at one end, perhaps through a read error. This chain joins TRBV5-4 and TRBJ1-2; TRBD1 might be the D (5 bases). CDR3 length: 13 residues. The V gene's germline CDR1 is SGHNT and CDR2 YYREEE (reference sequence). The CDR3 DNA sequence: TGTGCCAGCAGCTTGGACGGGGCCGGGGGGGGACGTTTC. This codes for CASSLDGAGGGRF.

V gene TRBV6-1 combines with J gene TRBJ2-7, with 12 bases identical to TRBD2. The CDR3 extends over 15 amino acids. J lost 3 bases, V lost 4 bases, and 4 bases had no gene match. In germline, CDR1 is MNHNS, CDR2 SASEGT. In DNA form, the CDR3 reads TGTGCCAGCAGTGTCCGGGGACTAGCGGGCTACGAGCAGTACGTC. This sequence encodes CASSVRGLAGYEQYV.

The chain combines TRBV20-1 with TRBJ2-2, with D uncertain. This CDR3 contains 11 residues. CDR1 DFQATT and CDR2 SNEGSKA come from the germline V gene (reference sequence). The V end lost 6 bases, the J end lost 4 bases, and 6 bases lay between the germline ends. The CDR3 region has the DNA TGCAGTGCCCTAGGCACCGGGGAGCTGTTTTTT. Translation gives CSALGTGELFF.

This chain joins TRBV5-4 and TRBJ1-2, with a weak D call TRBD1 (6 bases). V shed 0 bases and J shed 5 bases, with 17 bases lying between them. The CDR3 is 16 amino acids. Germline-derived CDR1 and CDR2 are SGHNT and YYREEE (reference sequence). The CDR3 loop is CASSLAGGGQGYGYTF. In nucleotides, the CDR3 is TGTGCCAGCAGCTTGGCCGGCGGGGGTCAGGGGTATGGCTACACCTTC.

The chain has TRBV5-4 and TRBJ2-7; tentative D call: TRBD1 (6 bases). Trimming took off 0 bases at V and 2 bases at J, with 15 bases between the two ends. Germline V lookup: CDR1 SGHNT, CDR2 YYREEE (reference sequence). The CDR3 spans 16 residues. CDR3 nucleotide sequence: TGTGCCAGCAGCTTGGGAGACCTCAGGGGAACCTACGAGCAGTACTTC. Translation: CASSLGDLRGTYEQYF.

The chain uses TRBV5-6 and TRBJ2-7; D perhaps matches TRBD2 (6 bases). V was clipped by 3 bases and J by 4 bases, with 17 bases between them. In germline, CDR1 is SGHDT, CDR2 YYEEEE. This CDR3 comprises 15 residues. The CDR3 region is CASSSEEGLNYEQYV. The CDR3 region has the DNA TGTGCCAGCAGCTCGGAGGAGGGTCTTAATTACGAGCAGTACGTC.

The chain employs TRBV7-9 and TRBJ1-1; 8 nucleotides agree with TRBD1. The CDR3 has 14 amino acids. Germline V CDR1 and CDR2: SEHNR, FQNEAQ (reference sequence). Trimming took 6 bases from V and 6 from J; bases not matched to a gene: 9. The CDR3 sequence: CASSSAGGSAEAFF. DNA of the CDR3: TGTGCCAGCAGTTCAGCAGGGGGCAGCGCTGAAGCTTTCTTT.